Following are 20 T cell receptor beta chains from one sample sequenced in a study of identifying expanded T cells in peripheral blood. TCRdb's table, derived via immunoSEQ multiplex PCR, lists solely in-frame clones and lacks some. The repertoire holds 70,000 to 100,000 clones, about 90% seen once, with 3% to 5% in the top ten. Sequencing was performed on blood. Receptors were obtained from a person aged 18 to 75 in good health.

The V call is TRBV30, the J call TRBJ1-1; unclear D gene. This CDR3 is built from 14 residues. Deletions cut 3 bases from V and 7 bases from J, with 18 bases between. Germline V gene lookup returns CDR1 GTSNPN and CDR2 SVGIG (reference sequence). This CDR3 reads CAWRPRDPGHEAFF. The CDR3 DNA is TGTGCCTGGAGGCCCCGAGACCCGGGTCATGAAGCTTTCTTT.

This clone was counted a single time. V and J are TRBV5-4 and TRBJ2-7; 7 bases align to TRBD2. CDR1 SGHNT and CDR2 YYREEE come from the germline V gene (reference sequence). The CDR3 length is 14 residues. V was clipped by 4 bases and J by 3 bases; unmatched bases: 7. CDR3 region: CASSPGDYHYEQYF. Here the CDR3 DNA reads TGTGCCAGCAGCCCCGGGGACTACCACTACGAGCAGTACTTC.

In its sample, this clone was seen once. This chain connects TRBV6-4 to TRBJ2-1, with D tentatively TRBD2 (5 bases). Trimming took 0 bases from V and 4 from J, leaving 10 bases between them. Germline V gene data show CDR1 as MRHNA and CDR2 as SNTAGT. CDR3 length equals 15 residues. The CDR3 sequence is CASSDSAGQYNEQFF. The CDR3 DNA follows: TGTGCCAGCAGTGACTCTGCGGGTCAGTACAATGAGCAGTTCTTC.

The chain has TRBV14 and TRBJ2-3; 9 bases match TRBD2. There are 16 residues in the CDR3. Per germline, CDR1 SGHDN and CDR2 FVKESK. The ends lost 0 bases at V and 0 bases at J; junction bases unmatched: 1. The CDR3 spells CASSQDLAGSTDTQYF. CDR3 coding DNA: TGTGCCAGCAGCCAAGATCTAGCGGGGAGCACAGATACGCAGTATTTT.

This clone was observed a single time. The chain recombines TRBV19 with TRBJ1-1, with D uncertain. V lost 2 bases to trimming and J lost 1 base, with 5 bases between them. This CDR3 is 13 amino acids long. Germline lookup yields CDR1 LNHDA and CDR2 SQIVND (reference sequence). The CDR3 here is CASSILENTEAFF. CDR3 DNA sequence: TGTGCCAGTAGTATATTGGAGAACACTGAAGCTTTCTTT. Using reference TRBV19 and TRBJ1-1 for the parts outside the CDR3, the full variable domain is DGGITQSPKYLFRKEGQNVTLSCEQNLNHDAMYWYRQDPGQGLRLIYYSQIVNDFQKGDIAEGYSVSREKKESFPLTVTSAQKNPTAFYLCASSILENTEAFFGQGTRLTVV.

The gene calls are TRBV10-3 and TRBJ2-3; 11 bases fit TRBD2. The CDR3 is 15 amino acids. Germline lookup yields CDR1 ENHRY and CDR2 SYGVKD. The ends lost 6 bases at V and 6 bases at J; junction bases unmatched: 8. CDR3 sequence reads: CAIRATSGRMDTQYF. The CDR3 region has the DNA TGTGCCATCAGGGCAACTAGCGGGAGAATGGATACGCAGTATTTT.

The V and J genes are TRBV7-2 and TRBJ2-7, with 7 bases fitting TRBD2. With 5 bases clipped from V and 7 bases from J, the junction kept 11 bases outside the gene matches. The germline CDR1 and CDR2 sequences are SGHTA and FQGNSA. The CDR3 spans 14 residues. This chain's CDR3 is CASSRSGTLGEQYF. In DNA form, the CDR3 reads TGTGCCAGCAGCAGAAGCGGGACTCTGGGGGAGCAGTACTTC.

The rearrangement links TRBV7-2 to TRBJ2-5; the match to TRBD1 covers 7 bases. In germline, CDR1 is SGHTA, CDR2 FQGNSA. The V and J ends lost 5 bases and 2 bases, in that order; junction bases with no gene match: 8. The CDR3 consists of 15 residues. CDR3 sequence: CASSPLRDSQETQYF. CDR3 bases: TGTGCCAGCAGCCCCCTCCGGGACAGTCAAGAGACCCAGTACTTC.

V is TRBV28 and J is TRBJ1-1; 7 bases match TRBD1. The junction had 5 bases not matched to a gene; V was cut back by 2 bases and J by 2 bases. CDR1 is MDHEN, CDR2 SYDVKM, per germline. There are 15 residues in the CDR3. CDR3 sequence: CASSLAGTANTEAFF. The CDR3 nucleotides are TGTGCCAGCAGTTTAGCCGGGACAGCCAACACTGAAGCTTTCTTT.

The chain combines TRBV21-1 with TRBJ1-5. TRBV21-1 is a pseudogene. CDR3 size: 16 residues. CDR3 in amino acids: CASSKGVHPDNQPQHF. CDR3 bases: TGTGCCAGCAGCAAAGGGGTTCATCCAGATAATCAGCCCCAGCATTTT.

This clone was seen a handful of times. DNA of the CDR3: TGTGCCAGTAGTATACTGTGGGAGGGGCTTGATCAGCCCCAGCATTTT. Translating gives CASSILWEGLDQPQHF. This chain links TRBV19 with TRBJ1-5; possibly TRBD1 for D (5 bases). CDR3 size: 16 residues. Germline V lookup: CDR1 LNHDA, CDR2 SQIVND (reference sequence). The V end lost 2 bases, the J end lost 5 bases, and 16 bases lay between the germline ends.

The chain employs TRBV5-1 and TRBJ1-2; perhaps TRBD1 as D (6 bases). Between the trimmed V and J ends, which lost 0 bases and 3 bases, there was a span of 12 bases. CDR1 SGHRS and CDR2 YFSETQ come from the germline V gene. The CDR3 has 15 residues. CDR3 sequence: CASSLGAGHHYGYTF. CDR3 bases: TGCGCCAGCAGCTTGGGGGCGGGACACCACTATGGCTACACCTTC.

This clone was detected only a few times. Other DNA sequences within the sample encode an identical CDR3. The gene calls are TRBV6-1 and TRBJ1-5; TRBD1 might be the D (6 bases). V was cut by 1 base and J by 5 bases, with 6 bases left in between. This CDR3 has 13 residues. From germline, CDR1 is MNHNS and CDR2 SASEGT. The CDR3 nucleotides are TGTGCCAGCAGTGAAGGGGGGCATCAGCCCCAGCATTTT. Its protein is CASSEGGHQPQHF.

This chain links TRBV7-2 with TRBJ2-7; weak D call: TRBD1 (5 bases). V was trimmed by 5 bases and J by 2 bases, leaving 13 bases between them. Germline CDR1 reads SGHTA; CDR2 reads FQGNSA. The CDR3 is 14 residues long. CDR3 sequence reads: CASSRDSATYEQYF. For the CDR3, the DNA is TGTGCCAGCAGCCGCGACAGCGCAACCTACGAGCAGTACTTC.

The chain carries TRBV6-7 and TRBJ2-7; 11 nucleotides align to TRBD2. TRBV6-7 falls under the ORF class, with uncertain function. Unmatched junction bases numbered 0, after V lost 0 bases and J lost 2 bases. The CDR3 covers 15 residues. The CDR3 loop is CASSYSSGGAYEQYF. CDR3 coding DNA: TGTGCCAGCAGTTACTCTAGCGGGGGGGCCTACGAGCAGTACTTC.

CDR3 nucleotides: TGTGCCAGCAGCAAATCGGGTGGGACTGCCCCCTACAATGAGCAGTTCTTC. The encoded protein is CASSKSGGTAPYNEQFF. V and J are TRBV21-1 and TRBJ2-1; the D call TRBD2 from the table was never checked on the DNA. TRBV21-1 is tagged as a pseudogene. The CDR3 loop spans 17 amino acids.

This chain joins TRBV5-4 and TRBJ2-3, with D possibly matching TRBD1 (5 bases). Germline CDR1 is SGHNT and CDR2 is YYREEE (reference sequence). Trimming took 4 bases from V and 0 from J, leaving 9 bases between them. The CDR3 is 14 residues long. The CDR3 spells CASSPRASTDTQYF. CDR3 in DNA: TGTGCCAGCAGCCCCAGGGCTAGCACAGATACGCAGTATTTT.

This chain uses TRBV6-6 with TRBJ2-5; no clear D gene. Between the trimmed V and J ends, which lost 4 bases and 2 bases, there was a span of 14 bases. The length of the CDR3 is 15 residues. Germline V CDR1 and CDR2: MNHNY, SVGAGI (reference sequence). CDR3 bases: TGTGCCAGCAGTTCCCCCTCGGTGCTGCAAGAGACCCAGTACTTC. This translates into CASSSPSVLQETQYF.

In its sample, this clone was seen once. The chain joins TRBV6-4 to TRBJ2-6, with D tentatively TRBD1 (5 bases). The CDR3 length is 15 residues. Germline V gene lookup returns CDR1 MRHNA and CDR2 SNTAGT. V lost 2 bases to trimming and J lost 0 bases, with 5 bases between them. CDR3 sequence: CASSDDSSGANVLTF. In nucleotides, the CDR3 is TGTGCCAGCAGTGACGACAGCTCTGGGGCCAACGTCCTGACTTTC.

The chain employs TRBV10-3 and TRBJ2-2; no reliable D call. The CDR3 spans 16 residues. The germline gives CDR1 ENHRY, CDR2 SYGVKD. V dropped 3 bases and J dropped 0 bases, with 11 bases sitting between them. CDR3 residues: CAISDTATSNTGELFF. The CDR3 DNA reads TGTGCCATCAGTGATACGGCTACCTCGAACACCGGGGAGCTGTTTTTT.